The 4 T cell receptor beta chains listed next were all sequenced from one sample in a study of regulatory T cells in long-lasting Graves disease. Time point specified: newly diagnosed GD, antithyroid drugs for less than 3 months. From PBMCs, RNA was extracted and then used to make the TCR library. Arm-PCR of CDR3 regions with iRepertoire HTBI primers generated TCR beta libraries. TCRdb reprocessed the multiplex PCR reads with MiXCR, giving one entry per CDR3 protein. Of 500,000 or so distinct CDR3 sequences in the sample, about 16% were seen once. These data also featured in a second study, about T cells in Graves' hyperthyroidism and ophthalmopathy.

The specimen was peripheral blood mononuclear cells (PBMCs), collected at new diagnosis, from a patient treated with antithyroid drugs. The receptors shown here come from a woman aged 40-65 years with Graves disease.

In this sample, this clonotype turned up many times. V usage is TRBV5-1 and J usage is TRBJ1-1; D ambiguous. CDR3 length: 13 amino acids. Trimming cost V 3 bases and J 2 bases, with 8 bases left between them. CDR1 and CDR2 from the germline V gene are SGHRS and YFSETQ. Here the CDR3 DNA reads TGCGCCAGCAGCTCTCCGTCAAACACTGAAGCTTTCTTT. It specifies CASSSPSNTEAFF. The complete variable domain, with remaining parts taken from reference TRBV5-1 and TRBJ1-1, reads KAGVTQTPRYLIKTRGQQVTLSCSPISGHRSVSWYQQTPGQGLQFLFEYFSETQRNKGNFPGRFSGRQFSNSRSEMNVSTLELGDSALYLCASSSPSNTEAFFGQGTRLTVV.

This chain uses TRBV15 with TRBJ2-1; D remains unclear. Trimming removed 0 bases at V and 13 bases at J, with 10 bases between. CDR3 length equals 12 residues. CDR1 LNHNV and CDR2 YYDKDF come from the germline V gene (reference sequence). The chain's CDR3 is CATSRDQDLQFF. The CDR3 DNA sequence: TGTGCCACCAGCAGAGATCAGGACCTACAGTTCTTC.

This clonotype was counted many times. The chain is built from TRBV3-1 and TRBJ2-7; 7 bases fit TRBD1. With V trimmed by 3 bases and J by 2 bases, 7 bases remained unmatched. The germline V gene encodes CDR1 LGHDT and CDR2 YNNKEL (reference sequence). This CDR3 contains 15 residues. CDR3: CASSHGTARAYEQYF. The CDR3, as DNA: TGTGCCAGCAGCCATGGGACAGCAAGAGCCTACGAGCAGTACTTC.

A few counts support this clonotype. This chain links TRBV11-2 with TRBJ2-2; D not resolved. In germline, CDR1 is SGHAT, CDR2 FQNNGV. Trimming took off 5 bases at V and 6 bases at J, with 19 bases between the two ends. The CDR3 spans 16 residues. Written as DNA, the CDR3 is TGTGCCAGCAGCCCTTTGTGGGGTCCCGGGCCCGGGGAGCTGTTTTTT. It yields the protein CASSPLWGPGPGELFF.